This record concerns one TCR beta chain sequence. Its antigen is as yet unknown. Tens of thousands of T cell genomes (around 200 ng DNA) went into each sorted-subset replicate. TCRdb's copy holds only in-frame clones and misses some; the assay was immunoSEQ multiplex PCR. The sample consists of about 750,000 clones, nearly 95% of them appearing once. CD45RO negativity and positive selection for CCR7 defined naive CD8 cells, a population that excluded terminally differentiated effector memory CD45RA+ cells. All the donors were Caucasian adults who lived in Nashville, Tennessee. This specimen comes from a study of shared clonotypes between healthy human individuals. Looking at the study overall: Each donor's CD4 naive and CD4 memory cells filled three plates apiece, CD8 naive two, and CD8 memory one. Broader study findings: For naive CD4 cells, roughly 5% of clonotypes were shared across several donors.

Per the germline V gene, CDR1 is MNHEY and CDR2 is SMNVEV (reference sequence). This CDR3 is 14 amino acids long. V dropped 6 bases and J dropped 5 bases, with 14 bases sitting between them. The J gene is TRBJ2-1, the V gene TRBV27; D is uncertain. This clonotype originated in a young man in good health. Source material: naive CD8+ T cells sorted from blood. The CDR3 sequence is CASSKAWSNNEQFF. The CDR3, as DNA: TGTGCCAGCAGCAAGGCCTGGTCTAACAATGAGCAGTTCTTC.